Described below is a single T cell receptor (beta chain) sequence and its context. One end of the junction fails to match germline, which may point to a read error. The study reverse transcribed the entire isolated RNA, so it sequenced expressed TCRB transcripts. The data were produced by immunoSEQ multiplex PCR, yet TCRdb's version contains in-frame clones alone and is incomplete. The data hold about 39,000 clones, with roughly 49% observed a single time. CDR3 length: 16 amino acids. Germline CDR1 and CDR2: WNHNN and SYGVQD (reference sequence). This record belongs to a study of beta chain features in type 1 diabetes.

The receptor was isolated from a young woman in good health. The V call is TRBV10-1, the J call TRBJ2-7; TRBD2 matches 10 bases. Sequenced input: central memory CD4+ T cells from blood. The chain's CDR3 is CASSDPTSGNPYEQHF. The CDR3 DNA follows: TGCGCCAGCAGTGATCCCACTAGCGGGAATCCCTACGAGCAGCACTTC.